This T cell receptor beta chain was retrieved from a study of blood T cell repertoires in COVID-19. Profiled with immunoSEQ multiplex PCR; TCRdb holds only in-frame clones, not every one. The sample has some 100,000 clones, about 86% seen once. This CDR3 contains 13 residues. Deletions cut 4 bases from V and 2 bases from J, with 8 bases between. Germline CDR1 and CDR2: MNHEY and SMNVEV (reference sequence). The sequenced sample was PBMCs or T cells enriched from blood (not recorded which). The V and J genes are TRBV27 and TRBJ2-5, with D perhaps matching TRBD1 (5 bases). The TCR sequence derives from a woman in her fifties or sixties who had recovered from COVID-19. The CDR3 nucleotides are TGTGCCAGCAGTTCGACAGTTCAAGAGACCCAGTACTTC. Residues: CASSSTVQETQYF.